These 21 T cell receptor beta chains came from one sample sequenced in a study of graft-versus-host responses after intestinal transplantation. Antigen specificity for these receptors is unknown. Clones were sequenced by immunoSEQ multiplex PCR, and TCRdb holds only the in-frame ones, with some missing. The sample records approximately 75,000 clones, nearly 90% being singletons. Source: unstimulated CD8+ T cells sorted from spleen or lymph node cells, taken before transplant. Source of these receptors: a human donor who was the organ donor for an intestinal transplant.

The chain links TRBV7-2 to TRBJ2-7; 7 nucleotides agree with TRBD1. The CDR3 is made up of 15 amino acids. With 5 bases clipped from V and 3 bases from J, the junction kept 10 bases outside the gene matches. Germline CDR1 SGHTA, CDR2 FQGNSA. This CDR3 reads CASSRDSRVLYEQYV. The CDR3 DNA follows: TGTGCCAGCAGCAGGGACAGCCGAGTGCTCTACGAGCAGTACGTC.

The rearrangement uses TRBV6-1 and TRBJ1-2; the match to TRBD1 covers 9 bases. The V segment lost 7 bases and the J segment 6 bases; nucleotides outside the gene matches: 3. Per germline, CDR1 MNHNS and CDR2 SASEGT. CDR3 length equals 12 residues. The CDR3 DNA sequence: TGTGCCAGCAAAACAGGGGGCCATGGCTACACCTTC. Protein product: CASKTGGHGYTF.

This chain connects TRBV6-5 to TRBJ1-4; the match to TRBD1 covers 7 bases. This CDR3 region has 15 residues. The junction had 11 bases not matched to a gene; V was cut back by 6 bases and J by 7 bases. Germline V gene data show CDR1 as MNHEY and CDR2 as SVGAGI. Here the CDR3 DNA reads TGTGCCAGCAGCCCCAAAGGGGGCTTGGGTGAAAAACTGTTTTTT. Amino acids: CASSPKGGLGEKLFF.

The sample holds a few counts of this clone. The chain combines TRBV7-5 with TRBJ1-6; the table's D call, TRBD1, was not checked against the DNA. TRBV7-5 is tagged as a pseudogene. The CDR3 is 17 amino acids. The CDR3 nucleotides read TGTGCCAGAAGCCCCCTATTACCTACAGGGTTACTTTCACCCCTCCACTTT. This gives the protein CARSPLLPTGLLSPLHF.

The table lists this clone with a count of one. This chain links TRBV7-9 with TRBJ1-3, with no clear D. CDR1 is SEHNR, CDR2 FQNEAQ, per germline (reference sequence). V was pared by 3 bases and J by 0 bases, with 6 bases between. There are 14 residues in the CDR3. The CDR3 DNA sequence: TGTGCCAGCAGCTTGCCGGTCTCTGGAAACACCATATATTTT. Protein sequence: CASSLPVSGNTIYF. Filled out from reference TRBV7-9 and TRBJ1-3, the complete variable domain reads DTGVSQNPRHKITKRGQNVTFRCDPISEHNRLYWYRQTLGQGPEFLTYFQNEAQLEKSRLLSDRFSAERPKGSFSTLEIQRTEQGDSAMYLCASSLPVSGNTIYFGEGSWLTVV.

CDR3 nucleotide sequence: TGTGCCAGCAGCTCCTGGGACAGAGACTATGGCTACACCTTC. Translation gives CASSSWDRDYGYTF. The rearrangement uses TRBV5-6 and TRBJ1-2, with TRBD1 matching 7 bases. The J segment lost 3 bases and the V segment lost 3 bases, leaving 5 bases of the junction unmatched. Germline CDR1 SGHDT, CDR2 YYEEEE. CDR3 length: 14 residues.

The chain employs TRBV2 and TRBJ1-2, with D unresolved. The CDR3 contains 13 residues. The ends were cut back, 11 bases at V and 8 bases at J, with 21 bases in the middle. Looked up from germline, CDR1 is SNHLY and CDR2 is FYNNEI. CDR3 nucleotides: TGTGCCTGGGCCTCGGTAGACCTCCGGGGCTACACCTTC. Translating it yields CAWASVDLRGYTF.

This clone was seen once. The CDR3 bases are TGTGCCAGCAGCCCCGAGGCAAGCACAGATACGCAGTATTTT. Translated: CASSPEASTDTQYF. The chain uses TRBV7-9 and TRBJ2-3; D remains unclear. The CDR3 has 14 amino acids. The V end was cut by 5 bases, the J end by 0 bases, with 9 bases between. The germline V gene has CDR1 SEHNR and CDR2 FQNEAQ (reference sequence).

The chain has TRBV27 and TRBJ2-7, with D maybe TRBD2 (7 bases). Looked up from germline, CDR1 is MNHEY and CDR2 is SMNVEV (reference sequence). The V end lost 5 bases, the J end lost 3 bases, and 17 bases lay between the germline ends. There are 15 residues in the CDR3. CDR3 nucleotide sequence: TGTGCCAGCAGTCCCCTTCCCGGGGGGCTCTACGAGCAGTACGTC. Residues: CASSPLPGGLYEQYV.

The chain joins TRBV29-1 to TRBJ1-1; no clear D gene. The length of the CDR3 is 14 residues. Germline V CDR1 and CDR2: SQVTM, ANQGSEA. Trimming removed 5 bases at V and 0 bases at J, with 13 bases between. CDR3 DNA: TGCAGCGTTTATCGTCTCGGGATGAACACTGAAGCTTTCTTT. The encoded protein is CSVYRLGMNTEAFF.

This chain links TRBV25-1 with TRBJ1-6; 10 bases line up with TRBD1. This CDR3 region has 15 residues. Trimming took 4 bases from V and 8 from J; bases not matched to a gene: 5. Germline V gene data show CDR1 as MGHDK and CDR2 as SYGVNS. CDR3 in DNA: TGTGCCAGCAGTGGCCGGGACAGGGGACATTCACCCCTCCACTTT. Translating gives CASSGRDRGHSPLHF.

The CDR3 sequence: CASSLAQGGDYGYTF. DNA of the CDR3: TGCGCCAGCAGCTTGGCCCAGGGAGGAGACTATGGCTACACCTTC. This sequence joins TRBV5-1 and TRBJ1-2; weak D call: TRBD1 (5 bases). Germline-derived CDR1 and CDR2 are SGHRS and YFSETQ. The CDR3 spans 15 residues. Trimming took 0 bases from V and 3 from J, leaving 12 bases between them.

The V call is TRBV5-1, the J call TRBJ2-3; 10 bases agree with TRBD2. CDR1 is SGHRS and CDR2 is YFSETQ in the germline V gene. This CDR3 has 17 residues. V shed 1 base and J 3 bases; nucleotides not matched to a gene: 8. The CDR3 DNA follows: TGCGCCAGCAGCTTGACGCCAGCGGGGGGGTCTACAGATACGCAGTATTTT. Protein: CASSLTPAGGSTDTQYF.

The V and J genes are TRBV4-1 and TRBJ2-7; the D gene is possibly TRBD1 (6 bases). The CDR3 length is 16 residues. V gave up 1 base and J gave up 7 bases, with 20 bases separating them. Germline-derived CDR1 and CDR2 are MGHRA and YSYEKL. CDR3 region: CASSQGGQGLGFEQYV. CDR3 bases: TGCGCCAGCAGCCAAGGTGGGCAGGGGTTGGGGTTTGAGCAGTACGTC.

This chain connects TRBV6-1 to TRBJ2-1; D is perhaps TRBD1 (6 bases). The CDR3 is made up of 16 amino acids. V was shortened by 2 bases and J by 8 bases, with 19 bases between the two germline ends. Germline loops: CDR1 MNHNS, CDR2 SASEGT. Here the CDR3 DNA reads TGTGCCAGCAGTGAAACCCAGGGGCCTCTTGGGTATGAGCAGTTCTTC. Its protein is CASSETQGPLGYEQFF.

The V gene is TRBV13, the J gene TRBJ1-2; D is possibly TRBD1 (6 bases). The CDR3 is 13 amino acids. Between the trimmed V and J ends, which lost 6 bases and 6 bases, there was a span of 14 bases. Germline values: CDR1 PRHDT, CDR2 FYEKMQ (reference sequence). Here the CDR3 reads CASSETGTHGYTF. CDR3 DNA sequence: TGTGCCAGCAGTGAAACCGGGACACATGGCTACACCTTC.

The chain has TRBV6-4 and TRBJ2-2, with D perhaps TRBD1 (6 bases). CDR3 length equals 14 residues. Trimming shortened V by 3 bases and J by 5 bases, and 10 bases separated the two germline ends. Germline V gives CDR1 MRHNA, CDR2 SNTAGT. DNA of the CDR3: TGTGCCAGCAGTGATCTGGGGGCGACCGGGGAGCTGTTTTTT. It codes for CASSDLGATGELFF.

The chain combines TRBV27 with TRBJ1-5, with 9 bases lining up with TRBD1. This CDR3 has 14 residues. Germline loops: CDR1 MNHEY, CDR2 SMNVEV (reference sequence). Germline trimming cut 6 bases from V and 1 base from J; bases unmatched to any gene: 1. CDR3 region: CASRTGGSNQPQHF. For the CDR3, the DNA is TGTGCCAGCAGGACAGGGGGAAGCAATCAGCCCCAGCATTTT.

The count of this clone is one. V and J are TRBV15 and TRBJ1-2; TRBD1 aligns across 7 bases. Germline CDR1 and CDR2: LNHNV and YYDKDF (reference sequence). J was trimmed by 5 bases and V by 5 bases; bases with no gene match: 8. The length of the CDR3 is 14 residues. The CDR3 DNA sequence: TGTGCCACCAGCGGTATGACGACAGGGTATGGCTACACCTTC. Amino acids: CATSGMTTGYGYTF.

J is TRBJ2-1 and V is TRBV5-6; D is possibly TRBD1 (6 bases). Trimming stripped 2 bases from V and 0 bases from J, with 9 bases between. The V gene's germline CDR1 is SGHDT and CDR2 YYEEEE. The CDR3 covers 15 residues. The CDR3 DNA is TGTGCCAGCAGCTTCGGACAGCCCTCCTACAATGAGCAGTTCTTC. It translates to CASSFGQPSYNEQFF.

J is TRBJ2-5 and V is TRBV6-5; tentatively, D is TRBD1 (8 bases). The CDR3 has 14 residues. Germline values: CDR1 MNHEY, CDR2 SVGAGI. The V gene lost 2 bases and the J gene lost 9 bases, with 16 bases spanning the gap. For the CDR3, the DNA is TGTGCCAGCAGTTACGACAGGGGAGGGGAGGCCCAGTACTTC. Residues: CASSYDRGGEAQYF.